What follows are 25 T cell receptor beta chains derived from one specimen sequenced in a study of neurological immune-mediated disorders. From the 5' RACE reads, TCRdb called clonotypes with MiXCR, one entry per CDR3 protein. The sample holds some 35,000 distinct CDR3 sequences, roughly 12% seen once. The sample taken for sequencing was CD4+ T cells from blood. The receptors come from a woman aged 25 to 39 with HTLV-1-associated myelopathy (HAM/TSP).

This clonotype has a count of ten or more. The rearrangement links TRBV5-1 to TRBJ2-1; 7 positions match TRBD2. Germline V gives CDR1 SGHRS, CDR2 YFSETQ. Trimming took 1 base from V and 9 from J; bases not matched to a gene: 7. The CDR3 runs to 14 residues. The CDR3 DNA reads as TGCGCCAGCAGCTTGAGCGGGGAAGTCGGTGAGCAGTTCTTC. This codes for CASSLSGEVGEQFF.

This clonotype was seen ten or more times. This chain uses TRBV24-1 with TRBJ2-7; 11 nucleotides align to TRBD1. Trimming took 3 bases from V and 3 from J; bases not matched to a gene: 9. This CDR3 spans 17 amino acids. Per the germline V gene, CDR1 is KGHDR and CDR2 is SFDVKD. CDR3 sequence reads: CATSDLWYGTGGYEQYF. CDR3 DNA sequence: TGTGCCACCAGTGATCTCTGGTACGGGACAGGGGGCTACGAGCAGTACTTC.

In regard to this clonotype: At one boundary the junction diverges from the germline segment, which might be a read error. The chain is built from TRBV18 and TRBJ1-4, with D uncertain. In germline, CDR1 is KGHSH, CDR2 LQKENI. This CDR3 contains 15 residues. Here the CDR3 DNA reads TGTGCCAGTTCACACGGAACTGGGCTAGGGGAAAAACTGTTTTTT. This codes for CASSHGTGLGEKLFF.

By share, this clonotype counts as medium-sized (0.01 to 0.1%). The V call is TRBV10-3, the J call TRBJ1-1, with TRBD1 as a possible D gene (6 bases). Germline V gene lookup returns CDR1 ENHRY and CDR2 SYGVKD. V was clipped by 6 bases and J by 8 bases, with 19 bases between them. This CDR3 comprises 14 residues. CDR3 bases: TGTGCCATCAGAGGGGGATCCGGGGAAACGGAAGCTTTCTTT. The encoded protein is CAIRGGSGETEAFF.

In its sample, this clonotype was seen many times. The chain has TRBV20-1 and TRBJ1-1, with 12 bases aligning to TRBD1. CDR1 is DFQATT, CDR2 SNEGSKA, per germline (reference sequence). The CDR3 has 14 residues. With V trimmed by 5 bases and J by 6 bases, 7 bases remained unmatched. The CDR3 DNA sequence: TGCAGTGCTTTACCGGGACAGGGGGCCCCTGAAGCTTTCTTT. As protein: CSALPGQGAPEAFF.

This clonotype was recorded at least ten times. This chain uses TRBV27 with TRBJ1-1; D unclear. Germline V CDR1 and CDR2: MNHEY, SMNVEV (reference sequence). The CDR3 spans 15 residues. Between the trimmed V and J ends, which lost 5 bases and 0 bases, there was a span of 13 bases. In DNA form, the CDR3 reads TGTGCCAGCAGTGGATTTGGCGGAATGAACACTGAAGCTTTCTTT. Its translation: CASSGFGGMNTEAFF.

This clonotype was counted at least ten times. The genes are TRBV20-1 and TRBJ2-1, with TRBD2 matching 8 bases. Germline V gene sequence: CDR1 DFQATT, CDR2 SNEGSKA (reference sequence). The CDR3 contains 16 residues. V lost 4 bases and J lost 0; bases outside the gene matches: 8. The CDR3 loop is CSAISGLAGSYNEQFF. CDR3 nucleotide sequence: TGCAGTGCTATTTCGGGCCTAGCGGGCTCCTACAATGAGCAGTTCTTC.

This clonotype was seen a single time. A read error may be the cause here, since a much bigger clone is one base away. The chain links TRBV5-1 to TRBJ1-4, with 7 nucleotides matching TRBD1. The germline V gene encodes CDR1 SGHRS and CDR2 YFSETQ. Unmatched junction bases numbered 7, after V lost 5 bases and J lost 3 bases. This CDR3 spans 15 amino acids. The CDR3 sequence is CASRTRGGANEKLFF. The CDR3 DNA reads TGCGCCAGCAGGACCAGGGGGGGAGCTAATGAAAAACTGTTTTTT.

This clonotype was detected ten times or more. The chain couples TRBV5-6 to TRBJ1-5; 9 nucleotides line up with TRBD1. V was clipped by 4 bases and J by 2 bases; unmatched bases: 1. Looked up from germline, CDR1 is SGHDT and CDR2 is YYEEEE. The CDR3 runs 14 residues. The CDR3 DNA follows: TGTGCCAGCAGCAGACAGGGGGGCAATCAGCCCCAGCATTTT. Amino acid sequence: CASSRQGGNQPQHF.

This clonotype was seen at least ten times. CDR3 coding DNA: TGCAGTGCTAGACGAACCGGGGAGCTGTTTTTT. Encoded protein: CSARRTGELFF. This chain joins TRBV20-1 and TRBJ2-2; no clear D gene. CDR1 DFQATT and CDR2 SNEGSKA come from the germline V gene (reference sequence). CDR3 length equals 11 residues. The ends were cut back, 2 bases at V and 5 bases at J, with 3 bases in the middle.

The table lists this clonotype with many counts. The chain couples TRBV5-1 to TRBJ1-2; 8 nucleotides line up with TRBD1. J gave up 10 bases and V 5 bases, and 16 bases lay outside the gene matches. Germline V gives CDR1 SGHRS, CDR2 YFSETQ. The CDR3 is 15 residues long. CDR3 sequence: CASSSDSGTGSSYTF. The DNA for the CDR3 is TGCGCCAGCAGTTCGGACTCCGGGACAGGATCGTCCTACACCTTC.

This clonotype has a count of ten or more. This chain connects TRBV3-1 to TRBJ1-6, with unresolved D. CDR1 is LGHDT, CDR2 YNNKEL, per germline (reference sequence). The germline V and J ends were trimmed by 1 base and 2 bases, with 6 bases remaining between them. This CDR3 region has 15 residues. Here the CDR3 reads CASSQVEAYNSPLHF. The CDR3 coding sequence is TGTGCCAGCAGCCAAGTTGAGGCCTATAATTCACCCCTCCACTTT.

This clonotype was seen ten or more times. The rearrangement links TRBV20-1 to TRBJ2-1; D unresolved. Trimming took off 1 base at V and 5 bases at J, with 12 bases between the two ends. The CDR3 is made up of 14 amino acids. Per the germline V gene, CDR1 is DFQATT and CDR2 is SNEGSKA (reference sequence). Here the CDR3 reads CSARALTGNNEQFF. Written as DNA, the CDR3 is TGCAGTGCTAGAGCGTTAACTGGAAACAATGAGCAGTTCTTC.

This clonotype was seen at least ten times. The chain carries TRBV5-1 and TRBJ1-1, with 7 bases aligning to TRBD1. After removal of 0 bases from V and 1 base from J, the junction contained 6 bases not matched to a gene. The CDR3 is 16 amino acids. Germline CDR1 is SGHRS and CDR2 is YFSETQ. CDR3 nucleotides: TGCGCCAGCAGCTTGGAGAGGGGGCGTGAGAACACTGAAGCTTTCTTT. It codes for CASSLERGRENTEAFF.

This clonotype was picked up many times. The rearrangement uses TRBV7-2 and TRBJ1-4; D remains ambiguous. Germline CDR1 and CDR2: SGHTA and FQGNSA. This CDR3 comprises 16 residues. The V gene lost 1 base and the J gene lost 4 bases, with 13 bases spanning the gap. In DNA, the CDR3 is TGTGCCAGCAGCTTAGGGAGGGTCGGAGTTAATGAAAAACTGTTTTTT. It codes for CASSLGRVGVNEKLFF.

At least ten counts were recorded for this clonotype. CDR3 amino acids: CSARLGRDYNSPLHF. The CDR3 coding sequence is TGCAGTGCTAGATTGGGGAGGGACTATAATTCACCCCTCCACTTT. The chain recombines TRBV20-1 with TRBJ1-6; D gene uncertain. CDR3 length: 15 residues. Germline values: CDR1 DFQATT, CDR2 SNEGSKA (reference sequence). V lost 2 bases, J lost 3 bases, and 11 bases lay in between.

This clonotype was seen at least ten times. V gene TRBV20-1 combines with J gene TRBJ2-1, with D possibly TRBD2 on 5 matching bases. The length of the CDR3 is 14 residues. The V gene lost 6 bases and the J gene lost 0 bases, with 12 bases spanning the gap. Germline V CDR1 and CDR2: DFQATT, SNEGSKA (reference sequence). The CDR3 region has the DNA TGCAGTGCCGTGAGCGGTAGCTCCTACAATGAGCAGTTCTTC. Protein product: CSAVSGSSYNEQFF.

This clonotype was recorded many times. The V and J genes are TRBV12-3 or TRBV12-4 and TRBJ1-3, with D possibly matching TRBD1 (5 bases). The length of the CDR3 is 17 residues. V gave up 3 bases and J gave up 0 bases, with 15 bases separating them. The CDR3 nucleotides are TGTGCCAGCAGTTTTCGGTTAGGGGTCCTCTCTGGAAACACCATATATTTT. Its translation: CASSFRLGVLSGNTIYF.

There are many counts of this clonotype. V usage is TRBV5-1 and J usage is TRBJ1-2; D possibly corresponds to TRBD1 (5 bases). The CDR3 runs 15 residues. The V end was cut by 0 bases, the J end by 6 bases, with 15 bases between. CDR1 is SGHRS, CDR2 YFSETQ, per germline. The CDR3 region is CASSLEVGSGHGYTF. CDR3 bases: TGCGCCAGCAGCTTGGAGGTGGGTTCAGGGCATGGCTACACCTTC.

There are many counts of this clonotype. Relative to the germline gene, one junction end is altered; a read error may explain this. V gene TRBV7-3 combines with J gene TRBJ1-4, with a possible D match to TRBD1 (6 bases). The CDR3 has 15 amino acids. Per the germline V gene, CDR1 is SGHTA and CDR2 is FQGTGA. CDR3 DNA: TGTGCCAGCAGCCTAACAGGACAGCTCAATGAAAAACTGTTTTTT. As protein: CASSLTGQLNEKLFF.

At least ten counts were recorded for this clonotype. V gene TRBV6-2 or TRBV6-3 combines with J gene TRBJ1-1, with no clear D. V lost 0 bases and J 2 bases, leaving 7 bases between the germline ends. The CDR3 covers 14 residues. CDR1 and CDR2 (germline): MNHEY, SVGEGT. CDR3 DNA: TGTGCCAGCAGTTACTCTGCGTTTAACACTGAAGCTTTCTTT. Translating gives CASSYSAFNTEAFF.

This clonotype was detected ten times or more. The chain links TRBV5-1 to TRBJ1-2; D perhaps matches TRBD1 (5 bases). CDR3 length equals 16 residues. CDR1 SGHRS and CDR2 YFSETQ come from the germline V gene. The V and J ends lost 4 bases and 6 bases respectively, with 22 bases between them. Written as DNA, the CDR3 is TGCGCCAGCAGCCTGGACGAAACAGGTCACGAAAATGGCTACACCTTC. This gives the protein CASSLDETGHENGYTF.

The chain employs TRBV20-1 and TRBJ2-7; D is ambiguous. V dropped 5 bases and J dropped 7 bases, with 12 bases sitting between them. CDR3 size: 11 residues. CDR1 is DFQATT, CDR2 SNEGSKA, per germline (reference sequence). CDR3 nucleotide sequence: TGCAGTGCTTCGACTCCGAAAGAGCAGTACTTC. Encoded protein: CSASTPKEQYF.

This clonotype was counted at least ten times. J is TRBJ1-5 and V is TRBV7-8; 8 positions agree with TRBD1. V was clipped by 5 bases and J by 6 bases; unmatched bases: 6. This CDR3 is built from 14 residues. Germline V lookup: CDR1 SGHVS, CDR2 FQNEAQ. The CDR3 sequence is CASSPDRAGQPQHF. The CDR3 DNA follows: TGTGCCAGCAGCCCGGACAGGGCGGGTCAGCCCCAGCATTTT.

This clonotype was seen at least ten times. The chain is built from TRBV5-1 and TRBJ2-2; unclear D gene. With 4 bases removed from V and 2 bases from J, the gap between germline ends came to 6 bases. Germline V gives CDR1 SGHRS, CDR2 YFSETQ. The CDR3 spans 13 residues. CDR3 nucleotide sequence: TGCGCCAGCAGCCACCTCAACACCGGGGAGCTGTTTTTT. Amino acid sequence: CASSHLNTGELFF.